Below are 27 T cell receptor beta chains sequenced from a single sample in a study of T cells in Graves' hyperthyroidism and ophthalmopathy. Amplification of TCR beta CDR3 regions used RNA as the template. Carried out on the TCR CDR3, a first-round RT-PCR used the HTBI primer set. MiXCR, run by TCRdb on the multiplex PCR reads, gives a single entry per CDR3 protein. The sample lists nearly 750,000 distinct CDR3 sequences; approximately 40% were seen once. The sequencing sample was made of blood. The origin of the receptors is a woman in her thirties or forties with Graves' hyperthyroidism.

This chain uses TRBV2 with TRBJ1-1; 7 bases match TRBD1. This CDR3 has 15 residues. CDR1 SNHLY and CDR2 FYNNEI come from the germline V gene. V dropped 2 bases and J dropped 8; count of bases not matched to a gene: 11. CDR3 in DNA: TGTGCCAGCAGTGAACAGGGACAGTTGGTTTTGGAAGCTTTCTTT. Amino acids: CASSEQGQLVLEAFF.

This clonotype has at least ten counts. Written as DNA, the CDR3 is TGTGCCAGCAGCTTATCGTTCGAGGTAGGATCACCCCTCCACTTT. Protein: CASSLSFEVGSPLHF. The chain has TRBV7-2 and TRBJ1-6; unclear D gene. Germline V gene data show CDR1 as SGHTA and CDR2 as FQGNSA. CDR3 length: 15 amino acids. The V end was cut by 2 bases, the J end by 10 bases, with 15 bases between.

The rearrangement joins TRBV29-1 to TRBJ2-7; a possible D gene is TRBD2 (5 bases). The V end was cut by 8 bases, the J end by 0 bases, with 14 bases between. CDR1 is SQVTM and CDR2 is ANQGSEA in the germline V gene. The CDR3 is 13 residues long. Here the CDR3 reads CSLAAGASYEQYF. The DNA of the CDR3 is TGCAGCTTAGCTGCGGGTGCCTCCTACGAGCAGTACTTC.

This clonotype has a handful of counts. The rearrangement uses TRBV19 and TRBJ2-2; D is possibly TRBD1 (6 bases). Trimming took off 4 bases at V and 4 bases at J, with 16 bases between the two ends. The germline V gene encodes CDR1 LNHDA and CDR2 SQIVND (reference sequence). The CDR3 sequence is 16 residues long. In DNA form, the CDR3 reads TGTGCCAGTAGTAGGGGATCCGGGACAACCACCGGGGAGCTGTTTTTT. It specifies CASSRGSGTTTGELFF.

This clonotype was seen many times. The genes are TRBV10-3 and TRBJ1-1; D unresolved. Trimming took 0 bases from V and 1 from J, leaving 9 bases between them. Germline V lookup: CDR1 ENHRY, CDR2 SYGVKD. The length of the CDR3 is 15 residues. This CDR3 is CAISESAGKNTEAFF. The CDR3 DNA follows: TGTGCCATCAGTGAGTCGGCGGGAAAGAACACTGAAGCTTTCTTT.

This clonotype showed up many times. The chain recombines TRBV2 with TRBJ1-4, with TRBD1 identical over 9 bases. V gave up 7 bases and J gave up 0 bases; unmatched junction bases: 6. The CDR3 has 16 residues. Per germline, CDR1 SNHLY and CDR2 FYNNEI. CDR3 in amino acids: CASNGQGPATNEKLFF. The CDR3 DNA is TGTGCCAGCAACGGACAGGGGCCAGCAACTAATGAAAAACTGTTTTTT.

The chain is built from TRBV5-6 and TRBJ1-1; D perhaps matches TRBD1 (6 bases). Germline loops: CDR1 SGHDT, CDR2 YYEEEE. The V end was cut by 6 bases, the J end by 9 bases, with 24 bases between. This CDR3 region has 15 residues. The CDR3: CASNLAGHLNLQAFF. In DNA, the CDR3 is TGTGCCAGCAACCTGGCGGGACACCTGAATCTCCAAGCTTTCTTT.

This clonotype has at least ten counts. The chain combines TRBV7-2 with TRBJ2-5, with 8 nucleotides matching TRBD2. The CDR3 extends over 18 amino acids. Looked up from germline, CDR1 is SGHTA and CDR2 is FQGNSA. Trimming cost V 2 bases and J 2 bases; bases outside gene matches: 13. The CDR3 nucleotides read TGTGCCAGCAGCTTACAGGAGCGGGGGCCCTACCTGCAAGAGACCCAGTACTTC. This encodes CASSLQERGPYLQETQYF.

The CDR3 nucleotides are TGCAGCGTTGGGGATCCGGGACTAGCGAGCACAGATACGCAGTATTTT. Its translation is CSVGDPGLASTDTQYF. This chain links TRBV29-1 with TRBJ2-3; the match to TRBD2 covers 10 bases. In germline, CDR1 is SQVTM, CDR2 ANQGSEA. The CDR3 length is 16 residues. V was pared by 4 bases and J by 0 bases, with 7 bases of the junction left unmatched.

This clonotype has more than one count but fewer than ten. The DNA for the CDR3 is TGTGCCAGCAGCAAGGGACAGGGGGCGAGTTCACCCCTCCACTTT. The encoded protein is CASSKGQGASSPLHF. This chain joins TRBV7-2 and TRBJ1-6; 12 positions agree with TRBD1. The J segment lost 9 bases and the V segment lost 5 bases, leaving 5 bases of the junction unmatched. The germline gives CDR1 SGHTA, CDR2 FQGNSA. The CDR3 contains 15 residues.

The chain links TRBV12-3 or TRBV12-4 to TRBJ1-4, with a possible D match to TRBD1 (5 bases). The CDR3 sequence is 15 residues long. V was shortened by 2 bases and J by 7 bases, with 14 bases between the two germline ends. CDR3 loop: CASSLTRGGGEKLFF. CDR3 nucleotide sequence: TGTGCCAGCAGTTTAACGCGGGGGGGGGGTGAAAAACTGTTTTTT.

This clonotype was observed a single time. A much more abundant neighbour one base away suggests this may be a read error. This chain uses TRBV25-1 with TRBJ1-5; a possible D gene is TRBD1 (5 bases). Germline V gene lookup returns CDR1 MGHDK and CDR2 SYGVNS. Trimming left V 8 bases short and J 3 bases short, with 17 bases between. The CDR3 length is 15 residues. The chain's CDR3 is CASGADSFYNQPQHF. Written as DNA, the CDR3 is TGTGCCAGCGGTGCCGACAGCTTCTACAATCAGCCCCAGCATTTT.

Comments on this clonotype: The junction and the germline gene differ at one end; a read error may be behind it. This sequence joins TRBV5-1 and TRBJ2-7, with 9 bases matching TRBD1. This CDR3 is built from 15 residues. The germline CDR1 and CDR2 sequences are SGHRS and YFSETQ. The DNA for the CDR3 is TGTGCCAGCAGTACAAACCGGGACAGGGCTGACGAGCAGTACTTC. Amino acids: CASSTNRDRADEQYF.

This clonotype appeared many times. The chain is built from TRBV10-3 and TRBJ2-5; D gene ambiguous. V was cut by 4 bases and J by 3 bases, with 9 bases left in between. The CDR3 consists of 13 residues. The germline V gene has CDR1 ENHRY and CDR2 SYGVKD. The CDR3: CAISGGREETQYF. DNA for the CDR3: TGTGCCATCAGTGGCGGTAGAGAAGAGACCCAGTACTTC.

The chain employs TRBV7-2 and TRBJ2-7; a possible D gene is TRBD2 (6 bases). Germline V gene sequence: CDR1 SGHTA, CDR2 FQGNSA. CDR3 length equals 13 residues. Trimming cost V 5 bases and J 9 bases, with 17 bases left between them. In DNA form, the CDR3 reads TGTGCCAGCAGCGGGGGGAGCCATCAGGGGCAGTACTTC. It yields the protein CASSGGSHQGQYF.

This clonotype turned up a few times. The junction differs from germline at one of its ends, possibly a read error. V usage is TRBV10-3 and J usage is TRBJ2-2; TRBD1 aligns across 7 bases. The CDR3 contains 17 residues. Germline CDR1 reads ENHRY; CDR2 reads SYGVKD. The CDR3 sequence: CASSNSGQVGNTGELFF. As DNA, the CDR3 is TGTGCCAGCAGTAACTCAGGACAGGTCGGCAACACCGGGGAGCTGTTTTTT.

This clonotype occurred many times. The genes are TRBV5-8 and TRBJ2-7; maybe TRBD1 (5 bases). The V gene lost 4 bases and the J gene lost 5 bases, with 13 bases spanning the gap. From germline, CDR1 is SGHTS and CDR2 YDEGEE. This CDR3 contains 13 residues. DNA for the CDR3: TGTGCCAGCAGCATCGAGGAAGGGGACGAGCAGTACTTC. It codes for CASSIEEGDEQYF.

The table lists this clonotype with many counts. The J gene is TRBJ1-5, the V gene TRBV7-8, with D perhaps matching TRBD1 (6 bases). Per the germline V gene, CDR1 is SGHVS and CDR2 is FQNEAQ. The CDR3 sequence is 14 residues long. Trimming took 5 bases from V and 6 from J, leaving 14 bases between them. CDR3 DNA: TGTGCCAGCAGCCCCGTGGGGGGGCGTCAGCCCCAGCATTTT. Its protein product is CASSPVGGRQPQHF.

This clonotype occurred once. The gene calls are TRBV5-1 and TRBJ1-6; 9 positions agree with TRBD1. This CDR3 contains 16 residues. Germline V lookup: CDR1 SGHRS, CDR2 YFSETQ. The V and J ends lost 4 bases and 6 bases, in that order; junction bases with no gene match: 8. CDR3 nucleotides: TGCGCCAGCAGCGAACAGGGGGCCGACGGTAATTCACCCCTCCACTTT. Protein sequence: CASSEQGADGNSPLHF.

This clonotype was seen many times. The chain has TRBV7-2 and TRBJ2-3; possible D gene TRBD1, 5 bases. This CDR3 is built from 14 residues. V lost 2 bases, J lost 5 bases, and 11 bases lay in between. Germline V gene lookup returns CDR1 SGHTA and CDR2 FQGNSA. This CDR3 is CASSLSQGGDTQYF. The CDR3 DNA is TGTGCCAGCAGCTTAAGTCAGGGTGGAGATACGCAGTATTTT.

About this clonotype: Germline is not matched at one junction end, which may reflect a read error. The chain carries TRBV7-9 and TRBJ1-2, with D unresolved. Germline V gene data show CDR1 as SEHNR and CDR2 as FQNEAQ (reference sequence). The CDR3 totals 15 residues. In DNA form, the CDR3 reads TGCGCCAGCAGCCCCACAGAGATATTTAACTATGGCTACACCTTC. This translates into CASSPTEIFNYGYTF.

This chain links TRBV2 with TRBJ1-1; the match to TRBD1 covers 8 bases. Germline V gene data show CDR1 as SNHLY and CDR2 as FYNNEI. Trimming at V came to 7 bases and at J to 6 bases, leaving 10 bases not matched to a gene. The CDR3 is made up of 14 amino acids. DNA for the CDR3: TGTGCCAGCACCCCGGACAGGGAAGTGCCTGAAGCTTTCTTT. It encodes CASTPDREVPEAFF.

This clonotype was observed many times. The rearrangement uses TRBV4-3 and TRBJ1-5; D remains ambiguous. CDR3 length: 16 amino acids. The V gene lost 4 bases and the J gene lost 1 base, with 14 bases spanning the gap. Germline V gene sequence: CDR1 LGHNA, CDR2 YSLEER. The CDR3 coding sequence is TGCGCCAGCAGCCCCTCCCCAGGTAGCAGCAATCAGCCCCAGCATTTT. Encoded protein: CASSPSPGSSNQPQHF.

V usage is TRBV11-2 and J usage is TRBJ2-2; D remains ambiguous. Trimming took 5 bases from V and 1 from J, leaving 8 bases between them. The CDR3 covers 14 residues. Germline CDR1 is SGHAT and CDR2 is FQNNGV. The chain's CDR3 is CASSQDLNTGELFF. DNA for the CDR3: TGTGCCAGCAGCCAGGATCTGAACACCGGGGAGCTGTTTTTT.

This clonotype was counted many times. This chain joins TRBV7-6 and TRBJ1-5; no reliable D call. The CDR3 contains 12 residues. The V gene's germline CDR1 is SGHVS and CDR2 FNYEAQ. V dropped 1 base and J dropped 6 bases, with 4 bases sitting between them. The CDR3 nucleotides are TGTGCCAGCAGCTTAGTAAGTCAGCCCCAGCATTTT. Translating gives CASSLVSQPQHF.

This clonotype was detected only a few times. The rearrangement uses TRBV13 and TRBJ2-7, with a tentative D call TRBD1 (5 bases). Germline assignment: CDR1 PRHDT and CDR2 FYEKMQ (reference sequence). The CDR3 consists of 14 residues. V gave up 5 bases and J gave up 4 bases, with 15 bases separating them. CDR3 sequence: CASSPGHLRYEQYF. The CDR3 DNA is TGTGCCAGCAGCCCAGGGCATCTTAGGTACGAGCAGTACTTC.

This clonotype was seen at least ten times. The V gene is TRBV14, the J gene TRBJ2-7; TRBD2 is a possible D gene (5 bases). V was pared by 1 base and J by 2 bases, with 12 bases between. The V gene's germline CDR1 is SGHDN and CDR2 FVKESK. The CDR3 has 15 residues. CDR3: CASSQAWGSAYEQYF. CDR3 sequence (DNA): TGTGCCAGCAGCCAAGCTTGGGGTAGCGCCTACGAGCAGTACTTC. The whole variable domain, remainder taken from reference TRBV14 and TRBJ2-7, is EAGVTQFPSHSVIEKGQTVTLRCDPISGHDNLYWYRRVMGKEIKFLLHFVKESKQDESGMPNNRFLAERTGGTYSTLKVQPAELEDSGVYFCASSQAWGSAYEQYFGPGTRLTVT.